This T cell receptor beta chain emerged from a study of control samples from healthy donors and cancer patients. This clone was picked up one time. Germline lookup yields CDR1 SGDLS and CDR2 YYNGEE. The V segment lost 4 bases and the J segment 3 bases; nucleotides outside the gene matches: 10. The CDR3 totals 18 residues. Method: immunoSEQ multiplex PCR; TCRdb's copy keeps in-frame clones and lacks some. Here the sample spans about 12,000 clones, roughly 90% being singletons. What was sequenced was formalin-fixed, paraffin-embedded tissue. The rearrangement links TRBV9 to TRBJ2-3, with TRBD2 matching 14 bases. The receptor was derived from a male donor with melanoma. As DNA, the CDR3 is TGTGCCAGCAGCCTTTCCGGGACTAGCGGGAGAATAACAGATACGCAGTATTTT. Translating gives CASSLSGTSGRITDTQYF.